The sequence of this T cell receptor (beta chain) was determined in a study of cytomegalovirus exposure and HLA in healthy donors. The donors were healthy bone marrow donors. General study findings and limits: Immune exposure was documented only through CMV serostatus. When the data were analyzed later, several of the most significant clusters appeared to be linked to common viral pathogens.

The ends were cut back, 5 bases at V and 1 base at J, with 11 bases in the middle. The CDR3 sequence is 14 residues long. CDR1 and CDR2 from the germline V gene are SGDLS and YYNGEE. PCR primers comprised 60 Vbeta and 13 Jbeta primers. Original methodology: Approximately 12 million of some 80 million unique TCR beta chains were shared, per a later count. This table comes from immunoSEQ multiplex PCR, and its TCRdb copy is limited to in-frame clones, with some not included. That table is the source of V, J and clone size, and D and trimming were worked out from the DNA. Among about 210,000 clones listed, around 86% were seen once. Comment on this clone: The target antigen is unknown.

The sequenced sample was PBMCs. The chain carries TRBV9 and TRBJ2-3; a weak D match, TRBD2 (7 bases). The clonotype comes from a woman in her fifties or sixties in good health and CMV-seropositive. CDR3 sequence (DNA): TGTGCCAGCAGGTCGGGGGGCGGCACAGATACGCAGTATTTT. Its translation is CASRSGGGTDTQYF.